This record covers a single TCR beta chain. Its antigen is currently unknown. This PCR relied on a set of 60 Vbeta primers and 13 Jbeta primers. Produced via immunoSEQ multiplex PCR; TCRdb's table is partial and in-frame only. The table includes roughly 84,000 clones, 78% detected once. This entry comes from a study of cytomegalovirus exposure and HLA in healthy donors. Study-wide results and caveats: The authors confirmed in vitro that a few CMV-associated chains were specific for CMV antigens. The authors listed around 150 TCR beta chains as cytomegalovirus-associated.

CDR3 size: 15 residues. The V end lost 3 bases, the J end lost 4 bases, and 13 bases lay between the germline ends. Germline V gene lookup returns CDR1 SGHTA and CDR2 FQGNSA. This chain uses TRBV7-2 with TRBJ2-1; D possibly corresponds to TRBD2 (6 bases). The specimen was PBMCs. The sequence derives from a male donor in good health and CMV-seropositive. CDR3 sequence reads: CASSFGGSRYNEQFF. The CDR3 region has the DNA TGTGCCAGCAGCTTCGGGGGATCAAGATACAATGAGCAGTTCTTC.